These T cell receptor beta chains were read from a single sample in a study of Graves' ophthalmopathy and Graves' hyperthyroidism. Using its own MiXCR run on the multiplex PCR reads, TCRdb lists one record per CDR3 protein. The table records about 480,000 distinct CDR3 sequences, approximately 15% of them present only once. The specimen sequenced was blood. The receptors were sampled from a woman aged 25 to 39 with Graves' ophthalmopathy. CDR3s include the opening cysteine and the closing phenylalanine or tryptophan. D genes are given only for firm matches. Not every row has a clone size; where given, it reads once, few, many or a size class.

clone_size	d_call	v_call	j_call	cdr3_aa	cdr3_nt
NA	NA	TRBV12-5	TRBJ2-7	CASGLGHEQYF	TGTGCTAGTGGTTTGGGCCACGAGCAGTACTTC
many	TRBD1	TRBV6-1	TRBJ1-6	CASSERQGANSPLHF	TGTGCCAGCAGTGAACGACAGGGGGCTAATTCACCCCTCCACTTT
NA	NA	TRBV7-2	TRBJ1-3	CASSFHGGAGNTIYF	TGTGCCAGCAGCTTTCATGGGGGCGCTGGAAACACCATATATTTT
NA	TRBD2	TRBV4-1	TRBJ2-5	CASSPRAGEGETQYF	TGCGCCAGCAGCCCGCGGGCGGGAGAGGGAGAGACCCAGTACTTC
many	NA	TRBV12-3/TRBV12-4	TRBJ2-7	CASSLAGTSSYEQYF	TGTGCCAGCAGTTTGGCAGGGACGAGCTCCTACGAGCAGTACTTC
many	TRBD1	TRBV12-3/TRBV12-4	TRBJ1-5	CASSSPSGTVNQPQHF	TGTGCCAGCAGTTCCCCCTCGGGGACAGTCAATCAGCCCCAGCATTTT
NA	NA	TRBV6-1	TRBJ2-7	CASSEAKAWDTSSYEQYF	TGTGCCAGCAGTGAAGCGAAGGCCTGGGACACGAGCTCCTACGAGCAGTACTTC
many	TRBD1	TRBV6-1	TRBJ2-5	CASSELVGQGGETQYF	TGTGCCAGCAGTGAATTAGTTGGACAGGGGGGGGAGACCCAGTACTTC
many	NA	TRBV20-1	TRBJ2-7	CSATDSLDEQYF	TGCAGTGCCACCGACAGCCTAGACGAGCAGTACTTC
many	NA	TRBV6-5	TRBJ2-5	CASSLGFVETQYF	TGTGCCAGCAGTTTGGGGTTCGTGGAGACCCAGTACTTC
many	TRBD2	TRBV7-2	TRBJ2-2	CASTAGLALTGELFF	TGTGCCAGCACGGCGGGACTAGCCCTCACCGGGGAGCTGTTTTTT
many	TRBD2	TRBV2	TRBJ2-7	CASRTSGRALRDEQYF	TGTGCCAGCAGGACTAGCGGGAGGGCCCTCCGGGACGAGCAGTACTTC
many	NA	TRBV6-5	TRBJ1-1	CASSLVSANTEAFF	TGTGCCAGCAGTTTAGTTAGTGCGAACACTGAAGCTTTCTTT
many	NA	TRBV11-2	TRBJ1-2	CASSPELRYYGYTF	TGTGCCAGCAGCCCTGAGTTACGGTACTATGGCTACACCTTC
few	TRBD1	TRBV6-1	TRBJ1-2	CASSPTGEAYGYTF	TGTGCCAGCAGCCCGACAGGGGAGGCCTATGGCTACACCTTC
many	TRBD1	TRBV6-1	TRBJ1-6	CASRGTGNNSPLHF	TGTGCCAGCAGGGGGACAGGAAATAATTCACCCCTCCACTTT
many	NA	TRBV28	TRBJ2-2	CASSGWTGELFF	TGTGCCAGCAGCGGGTGGACCGGGGAGCTGTTTTTT
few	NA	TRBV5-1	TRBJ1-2	CASSLKTTNYGYTF	TGCGCCAGCAGCTTAAAGACAACTAACTATGGCTACACCTTC
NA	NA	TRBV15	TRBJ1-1	CATSRELRTLFQNTEAFF	TGTGCCACCAGCAGAGAGTTAAGGACACTATTTCAGAACACTGAAGCTTTCTTT
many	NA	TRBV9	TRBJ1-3	CASSPTQGTGNTIYF	TGTGCCAGCAGCCCCACCCAGGGGACAGGAAACACCATATATTTT
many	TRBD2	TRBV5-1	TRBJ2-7	CATQREGFPDEQYF	TGCGCCACTCAGCGGGAGGGCTTTCCCGACGAGCAGTACTTC
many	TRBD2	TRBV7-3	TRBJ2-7	CASSLSGSEYEQYF	TGTGCCAGCAGCTTAAGCGGGAGCGAGTACGAGCAGTACTTC
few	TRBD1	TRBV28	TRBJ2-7	CASSSPDRYYEQYF	TGTGCCAGCAGTTCACCGGACAGGTACTACGAGCAGTACTTC
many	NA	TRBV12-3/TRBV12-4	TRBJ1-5	CASSPMAGQPQHF	TGTGCCAGCAGCCCAATGGCGGGGCAGCCCCAGCATTTT
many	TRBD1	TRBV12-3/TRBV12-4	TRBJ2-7	CASRPRTGDHSYEQYF	TGTGCCAGCAGGCCCAGGACAGGGGACCACTCCTACGAGCAGTACTTC
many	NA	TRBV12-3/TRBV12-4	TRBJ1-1	CASRYWGASNTEAFF	TGTGCCAGCAGGTACTGGGGGGCTTCGAACACTGAAGCTTTCTTT
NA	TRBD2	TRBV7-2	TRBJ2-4	CASSQPTGRGVRNIQYF	TGTGCCAGCAGCCAACCAACGGGACGGGGGGTGAGAAACATTCAGTACTTC
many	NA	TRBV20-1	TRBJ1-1	CSAPRGSEAFF	TGCAGTGCTCCCAGGGGCTCTGAAGCTTTCTTT
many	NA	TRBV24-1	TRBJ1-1	CATRGGMYTEAFF	TGTGCCACCAGAGGCGGGATGTACACTGAAGCTTTCTTT
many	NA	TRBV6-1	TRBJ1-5	CASSEPWNSNQPQHF	TGTGCCAGCAGTGAACCGTGGAATAGCAATCAGCCCCAGCATTTT
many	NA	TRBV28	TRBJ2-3	CASSLYRTRVADTQYF	TGTGCCAGCAGTTTATACCGGACCAGGGTGGCAGATACGCAGTATTTT
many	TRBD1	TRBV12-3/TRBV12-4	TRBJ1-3	CASSYDRASGNTIYF	TGTGCCAGCAGTTATGACAGGGCCTCTGGAAACACCATATATTTT
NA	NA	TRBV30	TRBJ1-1	CAWSVSEMNTEAFF	TGTGCCTGGAGTGTTTCTGAGATGAACACTGAAGCTTTCTTT
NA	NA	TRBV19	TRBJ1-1	CASGAGGVYTEAFF	TGTGCCTCCGGAGCTGGTGGGGTCTACACTGAAGCTTTCTTT
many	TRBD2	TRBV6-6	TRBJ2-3	CASSSTAGGVDTQYF	TGTGCCAGCAGTTCCACAGCGGGGGGCGTAGATACGCAGTATTTT
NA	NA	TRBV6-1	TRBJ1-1	CATRSILNTDAFF	TGTGCCACCCGGAGTATCCTGAACACTGATGCTTTCTTT
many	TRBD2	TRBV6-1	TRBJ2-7	CASSPSGPYEQYF	TGTGCCAGTAGCCCTAGCGGCCCCTACGAGCAGTACTTC
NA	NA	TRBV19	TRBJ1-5	CASSSAVTFNQPQHF	TGTGCCAGTAGCTCCGCAGTGACTTTCAATCAGCCCCAGCATTTT
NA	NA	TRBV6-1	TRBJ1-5	CASRPSGQPRSQHF	TGTGCCAGCAGACCCTCCGGTCAACCTAGATCCCAGCATTTT
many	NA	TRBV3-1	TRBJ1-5	CASSPWVSNQPQHF	TGTGCCAGCAGCCCATGGGTTAGCAATCAGCCCCAGCATTTT
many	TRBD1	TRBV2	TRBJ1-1	CASSSQWGRGYTEAFF	TGTGCCAGCAGTTCCCAATGGGGCAGGGGGTACACTGAAGCTTTCTTT
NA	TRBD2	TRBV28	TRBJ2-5	CASSFPTSGEETQYF	TGTGCCAGCAGTTTCCCAACTAGCGGGGAAGAGACCCAGTACTTC
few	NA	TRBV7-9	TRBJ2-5	CASSAHPRVGQETQYF	TGTGCCAGCAGCGCCCACCCCCGAGTAGGGCAAGAGACCCAGTACTTC
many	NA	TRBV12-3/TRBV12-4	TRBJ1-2	CASSFRHNYGYTF	TGTGCCAGCAGTTTTCGGCACAACTATGGCTACACCTTC
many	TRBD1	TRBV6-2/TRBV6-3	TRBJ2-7	CASSYFGTGGGPSYEQYF	TGTGCCAGCAGTTACTTCGGGACAGGGGGCGGTCCCTCCTACGAGCAGTACTTC
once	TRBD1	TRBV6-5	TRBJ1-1	CASSYKIRAGGWTEAFF	TGTGCCAGCAGTTACAAAATCAGGGCAGGGGGGTGGACTGAAGCTTTCTTT
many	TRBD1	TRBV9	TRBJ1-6	CASSAHTGGGSPLHF	TGTGCCAGCAGCGCCCACACAGGGGGAGGGTCACCCCTCCACTTT
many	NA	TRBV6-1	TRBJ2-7	CASRTGLGLYEQYF	TGTGCCAGCAGGACGGGTCTTGGACTCTACGAGCAGTACTTC
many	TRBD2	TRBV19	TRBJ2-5	CATGEREFEETQYF	TGTGCCACCGGGGAGCGGGAGTTTGAGGAGACCCAGTACTTC
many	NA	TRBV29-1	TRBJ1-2	CSGLGASGGYTF	TGCAGCGGCCTTGGGGCATCTGGTGGCTACACCTTC
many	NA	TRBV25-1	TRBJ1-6	CASSVGSSPLHF	TGTGCCAGCAGTGTTGGTAGCTCACCCCTCCACTTT
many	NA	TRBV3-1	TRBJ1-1	CASSPGLLNTEAFF	TGTGCCAGCAGCCCGGGACTCCTGAACACTGAAGCTTTCTTT
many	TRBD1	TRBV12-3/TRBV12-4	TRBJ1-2	CASSKLQGGDGYTF	TGTGCCAGCAGTAAACTACAGGGGGGAGATGGCTACACCTTC
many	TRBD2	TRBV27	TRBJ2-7	CASSWGGGLAVYEQYF	TGTGCCAGCAGTTGGGGAGGAGGACTAGCTGTCTACGAGCAGTACTTC
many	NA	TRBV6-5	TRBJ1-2	CASSYVQATYGYTF	TGTGCCAGCAGTTACGTCCAGGCAACCTATGGCTACACCTTC
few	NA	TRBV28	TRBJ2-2	CAISSGTGGELFF	TGTGCCATCTCTAGCGGGACAGGCGGGGAGCTGTTTTTT
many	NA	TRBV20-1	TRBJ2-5	CSARLYRGSPQETQYF	TGCAGTGCTAGACTTTATCGTGGGAGCCCCCAAGAGACCCAGTACTTC
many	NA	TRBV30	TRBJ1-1	CAWSVRWGTEAFF	TGTGCCTGGAGTGTCCGATGGGGCACTGAAGCTTTCTTT
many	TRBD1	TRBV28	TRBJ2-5	CASSTVGTGGETQYF	TGTGCCAGCAGTACCGTAGGGACAGGTGGGGAGACCCAGTACTTC